One T cell receptor beta chain is described in this entry. The antigen is unknown. The sample comes from a study of PD-1 blockade in classical Hodgkin lymphoma. Study-wide findings and caveats: It was among complete responders that baseline diversity resembled that of newly diagnosed patients. Among the patients, those starting nivolumab under 1 year after ASCT were excluded.

Data came from immunoSEQ multiplex PCR; TCRdb stores just in-frame clones and leaves some out. The sample lists some 40,000 clones; 76% were seen once. All the patients suffered relapse after autologous stem cell transplantation, and brentuximab vedotin exposure differed. Sequencing was performed on peripheral blood mononuclear cells (PBMCs), taken at baseline. The sequence was collected from a human donor with classical Hodgkin lymphoma.

In nucleotides, the CDR3 is TGTGCCAGTAGTACCGGACAGGGTTGGGGTAACTATGGCTACACCTTC. This encodes CASSTGQGWGNYGYTF. J is TRBJ1-2 and V is TRBV19, with 8 positions matching TRBD1. The junction had 8 bases not matched to a gene; V was cut back by 4 bases and J by 1 base. Germline lookup yields CDR1 LNHDA and CDR2 SQIVND (reference sequence). The CDR3 is made up of 16 amino acids. The whole variable domain, filled in from reference TRBV19 and TRBJ1-2, reads DGGITQSPKYLFRKEGQNVTLSCEQNLNHDAMYWYRQDPGQGLRLIYYSQIVNDFQKGDIAEGYSVSREKKESFPLTVTSAQKNPTAFYLCASSTGQGWGNYGYTFGSGTRLTVV.